The next 2 T cell receptor beta chains were all read from a single sample in a study of blood T cell repertoires in COVID-19. The protocol was immunoSEQ multiplex PCR, while the TCRdb copy is restricted to in-frame clones and leaves out a portion. The table includes fewer than 90,000 clones, 87% detected once. Material: peripheral blood. The receptors were gathered from a male donor with acute or convalescent COVID-19.

The rearrangement uses TRBV18 and TRBJ2-5, with a weak D call TRBD2 (5 bases). The CDR3 loop spans 14 amino acids. V was trimmed by 0 bases and J by 2 bases, leaving 7 bases between them. Germline lookup yields CDR1 KGHSH and CDR2 LQKENI. The CDR3 DNA is TGTGCCAGCTCACCACCCAGCGGACAAGAGACCCAGTACTTC. Translation gives CASSPPSGQETQYF.

This rearrangement joins TRBV6-4 to TRBJ1-1, with D possibly TRBD1 on 6 matching bases. Germline V CDR1 and CDR2: MRHNA, SNTAGT. The length of the CDR3 is 14 residues. V was pared by 5 bases and J by 1 base, with 11 bases between. CDR3 bases: TGTGCCAGCAGTCCTGGACAGCAGAACACTGAAGCTTTCTTT. Translation: CASSPGQQNTEAFF.